A single sample gave rise to the 17 T cell receptor beta chains below, sequenced in a study of cytomegalovirus exposure and HLA in healthy donors. In the PCR, 60 Vbeta and 13 Jbeta primers were used. Using immunoSEQ multiplex PCR, the repertoire was profiled, and TCRdb retains in-frame clones only, with some absent. The sample records under 200,000 clones, 68% being singletons. The sequencing input was PBMCs. All receptors come from a woman aged 18-30 years in good health and CMV-seropositive.

The rearrangement joins TRBV2 to TRBJ1-2; D unclear. Germline-derived CDR1 and CDR2 are SNHLY and FYNNEI. This CDR3 contains 16 residues. The V end lost 5 bases, the J end lost 8 bases, and 24 bases lay between the germline ends. Here the CDR3 reads CASSSQLVTAVGGYTF. In DNA, the CDR3 is TGTGCCAGCAGTTCACAGCTTGTCACCGCCGTCGGAGGCTACACCTTC.

V is TRBV9 and J is TRBJ1-1; 7 bases are a match to TRBD1. The CDR3 extends over 13 amino acids. Trimming removed 0 bases from V and 8 bases from J; junction bases left unmatched: 4. Per germline, CDR1 SGDLS and CDR2 YYNGEE. The CDR3 here is CASSVGDSPEAFF. DNA for the CDR3: TGTGCCAGCAGCGTAGGGGACAGCCCCGAAGCTTTCTTT.

J is TRBJ2-7 and V is TRBV5-1; TRBD1 aligns across 8 bases. The V segment lost 0 bases and the J segment 1 base; nucleotides outside the gene matches: 18. The CDR3 length is 20 residues. Per the germline V gene, CDR1 is SGHRS and CDR2 is YFSETQ. For the CDR3, the DNA is TGCGCCAGCAGCTTGGCGGACAGGGCGATTGACTCAGCGACATCCTACGAGCAGTACTTC. This encodes CASSLADRAIDSATSYEQYF.

The rearrangement joins TRBV28 to TRBJ2-3, with 7 positions matching TRBD2. CDR3 size: 15 residues. The V gene end was trimmed by 6 bases and the J gene end by 2 bases; junction bases not matched to a gene: 8. Germline values: CDR1 MDHEN, CDR2 SYDVKM. The CDR3 protein is CASRTAGLNTDTQYF. The DNA for the CDR3 is TGTGCCAGCAGGACAGCGGGGCTAAACACAGATACGCAGTATTTT.

The genes are TRBV4-3 and TRBJ2-3, with 9 bases aligning to TRBD2. Germline CDR1 LGHNA, CDR2 YSLEER. This CDR3 region has 16 residues. V lost 1 base and J lost 4; bases outside the gene matches: 6. The CDR3 loop is CASSQVLAGYPDTQYF. Written as DNA, the CDR3 is TGCGCCAGCAGCCAAGTTCTAGCGGGGTATCCAGATACGCAGTATTTT.

The chain carries TRBV9 and TRBJ1-1; 8 nucleotides agree with TRBD1. Germline V lookup: CDR1 SGDLS, CDR2 YYNGEE. The CDR3 is made up of 15 amino acids. The V and J ends lost 2 bases and 2 bases, in that order; junction bases with no gene match: 5. The CDR3 DNA sequence: TGTGCCAGCAGCGTTGGACAGGGAATAAACACTGAAGCTTTCTTT. Its protein is CASSVGQGINTEAFF.

This clone was counted between two and nine times. The rearrangement links TRBV7-9 to TRBJ2-7, with 10 bases lining up with TRBD2. V lost 10 bases and J lost 6; bases outside the gene matches: 9. The CDR3 loop spans 13 amino acids. Germline CDR1 is SEHNR and CDR2 is FQNEAQ (reference sequence). CDR3 in amino acids: CATTGTSVVEQYF. The CDR3 DNA sequence: TGTGCCACTACCGGGACTAGCGTCGTCGAGCAGTACTTC. Looking up the rest from reference TRBV7-9 and TRBJ2-7 gives the full variable domain: DTGVSQNPRHKITKRGQNVTFRCDPISEHNRLYWYRQTLGQGPEFLTYFQNEAQLEKSRLLSDRFSAERPKGSFSTLEIQRTEQGDSAMYLCATTGTSVVEQYFGPGTRLTVT.

The gene calls are TRBV4-1 and TRBJ2-7; D unresolved. V was pared by 1 base and J by 4 bases, with 20 bases between. Germline CDR1 reads MGHRA; CDR2 reads YSYEKL. The CDR3 contains 17 residues. The CDR3 bases are TGCGCCAGCAGCCAAGGGTTATCGGGTATCTCCCGATACGAGCAGTACTTC. It is translated as CASSQGLSGISRYEQYF.

CDR3 residues: CASRPGGPSGELFF. DNA for the CDR3: TGCGCCTCTCGACCGGGAGGGCCCAGCGGGGAGCTGTTTTTT. The chain employs TRBV10-1 and TRBJ2-2; 8 bases match TRBD2. There are 14 residues in the CDR3. The V gene's germline CDR1 is WNHNN and CDR2 SYGVQD (reference sequence). Trimming removed 11 bases from V and 7 bases from J; junction bases left unmatched: 12.

The rearrangement uses TRBV2 and TRBJ2-1; the match to TRBD2 covers 11 bases. The length of the CDR3 is 15 residues. CDR1 and CDR2 from the germline V gene are SNHLY and FYNNEI. With V trimmed by 7 bases and J by 5 bases, 7 bases remained unmatched. CDR3 sequence (DNA): TGTGCCAGCATGGCCGAACTAGCGGGGGACAATGAGCAGTTCTTC. This codes for CASMAELAGDNEQFF. Filled out from reference TRBV2 and TRBJ2-1, the complete variable domain reads EPEVTQTPSHQVTQMGQEVILRCVPISNHLYFYWYRQILGQKVEFLVSFYNNEISEKSEIFDDQFSVERPDGSNFTLKIRSTKLEDSAMYFCASMAELAGDNEQFFGPGTRLTVL.

The chain combines TRBV28 with TRBJ2-2; TRBD2 is a possible D gene (6 bases). This CDR3 has 12 residues. Germline assignment: CDR1 MDHEN and CDR2 SYDVKM. The V end lost 9 bases, the J end lost 6 bases, and 11 bases lay between the germline ends. CDR3 in DNA: TGTGCCAGGGGACCGGGGGCCGGGGAGCTGTTTTTT. Translated, it gives CARGPGAGELFF.

The chain couples TRBV6-6 to TRBJ1-1, with D uncertain. The V and J ends lost 5 bases and 1 base respectively, with 11 bases between them. The CDR3 covers 14 residues. CDR1 is MNHNY and CDR2 is SVGAGI in the germline V gene (reference sequence). The CDR3 DNA reads TGTGCCAGCAGTCGAGGGATAGGGAACACTGAAGCTTTCTTT. Its protein product is CASSRGIGNTEAFF.

The rearrangement uses TRBV29-1 and TRBJ2-5, with 9 bases fitting TRBD1. Germline trimming cut 6 bases from V and 5 bases from J; bases unmatched to any gene: 4. Looked up from germline, CDR1 is SQVTM and CDR2 is ANQGSEA. The CDR3 is 12 residues long. The chain's CDR3 is CSVKTGGETQYF. The CDR3 DNA follows: TGCAGCGTAAAGACAGGGGGTGAGACCCAGTACTTC.

This clone was observed a few times. The genes are TRBV7-3 and TRBJ2-1; D perhaps matches TRBD1 (6 bases). V was trimmed by 2 bases and J by 6 bases, leaving 14 bases between them. The CDR3 spans 15 residues. CDR1 SGHTA and CDR2 FQGTGA come from the germline V gene. In DNA form, the CDR3 reads TGTGCCAGCAGCTTACAGGCAGGGGTGGCCAATGAGCAGTTCTTC. Amino acids: CASSLQAGVANEQFF.

The genes are TRBV5-4 and TRBJ2-5; a possible D gene is TRBD1 (6 bases). V was clipped by 4 bases and J by 1 base, with 17 bases between them. The CDR3 totals 16 residues. In germline, CDR1 is SGHNT, CDR2 YYREEE (reference sequence). Here the CDR3 reads CASSPGYGQLQETQYF. For the CDR3, the DNA is TGTGCCAGCAGCCCTGGGTATGGACAGCTCCAAGAGACCCAGTACTTC. The whole variable domain, filled in from reference TRBV5-4 and TRBJ2-5, reads ETGVTQSPTHLIKTRGQQVTLRCSSQSGHNTVSWYQQALGQGPQFIFQYYREEENGRGNFPPRFSGLQFPNYSSELNVNALELDDSALYLCASSPGYGQLQETQYFGPGTRLLVL.

The rearrangement links TRBV30 to TRBJ1-6; the D gene is possibly TRBD1 (5 bases). Germline V gene sequence: CDR1 GTSNPN, CDR2 SVGIG (reference sequence). The CDR3 has 15 residues. The V gene lost 0 bases and the J gene lost 9 bases, with 15 bases spanning the gap. CDR3 nucleotides: TGTGCCTGGAGTGTACGGAGGGGTACGGGTTCACCCCTCCACTTT. Encoded protein: CAWSVRRGTGSPLHF.

The V call is TRBV7-9, the J call TRBJ2-1; TRBD1 matches 8 bases. Germline CDR1 reads SEHNR; CDR2 reads FQNEAQ (reference sequence). Losses at the gene ends were 1 base for V and 13 bases for J; bases not matched to a gene: 9. This CDR3 is 14 amino acids long. This chain's CDR3 is CASSLVPRDRTQFF. The CDR3 DNA reads TGTGCCAGCAGCTTAGTACCACGGGACAGGACCCAGTTCTTC.